The rows below give T cell receptor beta chains drawn from one sample of a study of T-cell reconstitution after alpha-beta-depleted transplantation in children. Each CDR3 protein gets one entry after TCRdb re-called the PCR reads with MiXCR. Found here are fewer than 150,000 distinct CDR3 sequences, roughly 10% of them singletons; the top ten hold 20% to 30%. Material: PBMCs, mostly from graft donor cells, obtained 180 days after TCRalphabeta/CD19-depleted stem cell transplant. These receptors all stem from a girl under three years old who had a stem cell transplant for combined immunodeficiency, so the T cells may come from the graft donor. CDR3s include the opening cysteine and the closing phenylalanine or tryptophan. A D gene is named only where the DNA matches it firmly. Expanded clones get a size class; other rows say once, few or many, or leave the size out.

size	D	V	J	DNA	CDR3
many	NA	TRBV20-1	TRBJ2-5	TGCAGTGCTAGTCACGTCGACCAAGAGACCCAGTACTTC	CSASHVDQETQYF
few	NA	TRBV10-3	TRBJ2-1	TGTGCCATCAGTGACAGGGCAATTTACAATGAGCAGTTCTTC	CAISDRAIYNEQFF
NA	NA	TRBV5-1	TRBJ2-5	TGCGCCAGCAGCTTGGCACCGGGACTAGAGACCCAGTACTTC	CASSLAPGLETQYF
NA	NA	TRBV18	TRBJ2-7	TGTGCCAGCTCACCAGGGGCAGGGAGCACCTACGAGCAGTACTTC	CASSPGAGSTYEQYF
few	TRBD1	TRBV12-3/TRBV12-4	TRBJ2-7	TGTGCCAGCAGTCAACCGGGACAGGGACACGAGCAGTACTTC	CASSQPGQGHEQYF
NA	NA	TRBV6-5	TRBJ2-4	TGTGCCAGCAGCGCGGGACAGTCCGGAAACATTCAGTACTTC	CASSAGQSGNIQYF
few	TRBD1	TRBV3-1	TRBJ2-7	TGTGCCAGCAGCCCGACGGGACAGGGGGCTCTCGAGCAGTACTTC	CASSPTGQGALEQYF
few	NA	TRBV20-1	TRBJ2-7	TGCAGTGCTAGAGATCCGATACCGGGGCGGGTTGCCCCCTACGAGCAGTACTTC	CSARDPIPGRVAPYEQYF
NA	TRBD2	TRBV7-2	TRBJ2-7	TGTGCCAGCAGCCCACCGGGACTAGCGGGCAACTACGAGCAGTACTTC	CASSPPGLAGNYEQYF
NA	TRBD2	TRBV20-1	TRBJ2-7	TGCAGTGCTAGAGATCCTAGCGGACTTTACGAGCAGTACTTC	CSARDPSGLYEQYF
few	NA	TRBV7-2	TRBJ1-1	TGTGCCAGCAGCTTAGACAGGACGCTGAACACTGAAGCTTTCTTT	CASSLDRTLNTEAFF
NA	TRBD1	TRBV30	TRBJ1-4	TGTGCCTGGGGCTACAGGGGCTACGAAAAACTGTTTTTT	CAWGYRGYEKLFF
few	NA	TRBV3-1	TRBJ2-1	TGTGCCAGCAGCCACGCGCGGTTTTCCGGATCGGACACACCGCAAAACAATGAGCAGTTCTTC	CASSHARFSGSDTPQNNEQFF
NA	NA	TRBV20-1	TRBJ1-5	TGCAGTGCTCACACAGGGTATAGCAATCAGCCCCAGCATTTT	CSAHTGYSNQPQHF
NA	NA	TRBV2	TRBJ1-5	TGTGCCAGCAGTGACGAGGCAGGGGTGCGGCAGCCCCAGCATTTT	CASSDEAGVRQPQHF
NA	TRBD2	TRBV20-1	TRBJ2-5	TGCAGCGGACTAGCGCACCAAGAGACCCAGTACTTC	CSGLAHQETQYF
few	NA	TRBV7-2	TRBJ1-5	TGTGCCAGCAGCTTCGGCCGCAGCCTTCTTGGCAATCAGCCCCAGCATTTT	CASSFGRSLLGNQPQHF
NA	TRBD1	TRBV5-1	TRBJ1-1	TGCGCCAGCAGCTTGGGACAGGGTTTGAACACTGAAGCTTTCTTT	CASSLGQGLNTEAFF
NA	TRBD2	TRBV5-1	TRBJ2-1	TGCGCCAGCAGCCCCTGGACTAGCGGGAGGCGCAGCAATGAGCAGTTCTTC	CASSPWTSGRRSNEQFF
few	NA	TRBV9	TRBJ2-5	TGTGCCAGCAGCGTAGCTGCATCGCTAGCATCTAGAGAGACCCAGTACTTC	CASSVAASLASRETQYF
NA	NA	TRBV10-3	TRBJ2-2	TGTGCCGTCAGGGAGCCTCCGGGCATATTCCCGTCCGGGGAGCTGTTTTTT	CAVREPPGIFPSGELFF
many	NA	TRBV5-1	TRBJ2-1	TGCGCCAGCAGCTTGGTGCCTCCCCCGAGCTCCTACAATGAGCAGTTCTTC	CASSLVPPPSSYNEQFF
NA	NA	TRBV6-5	TRBJ2-7	TGTGCCAGCAGTTTCGGCGGGTGGTCCTCCTACGAGCAGTACTTC	CASSFGGWSSYEQYF
few	NA	TRBV20-1	TRBJ2-7	TGCAGTGCTAGTAACGGCTTTTCATACGAGCAGTACTTC	CSASNGFSYEQYF
many	TRBD1	TRBV6-1	TRBJ1-2	TGTGCCAGCAGAGACAGGGAGCGGGGCTATGGCTACACCTTC	CASRDRERGYGYTF
NA	TRBD2	TRBV20-1	TRBJ2-1	TGCAGTGCCCCTGCCGGGGGGCGCCTACTAGCGGGTGATGAGCGGTTCTTC	CSAPAGGRLLAGDERFF
NA	NA	TRBV5-5	TRBJ2-7	TGTGCCAGCAGCGAAGCCGGGGGCAGCTACGAGCAGTACTTC	CASSEAGGSYEQYF
few	NA	TRBV12-5	TRBJ1-1	TGTGCTAGTGGTTTGGTAGGTCAGGGAGGGACTGAAGCTTTCTTT	CASGLVGQGGTEAFF
few	TRBD1	TRBV10-3	TRBJ2-5	TGTGCCACCCAAAAGACAGGGGGTCACCAAGAGACCCAGTACTTC	CATQKTGGHQETQYF
few	NA	TRBV5-1	TRBJ2-7	TGCGCCAGCGGTCCGGACAGCACATACGAGCAGTACTTC	CASGPDSTYEQYF
NA	TRBD1	TRBV18	TRBJ1-1	TGTGCCAGCTCACCACGTTTACCGGGACAGGGAAATACTGAAGCTTTCTTT	CASSPRLPGQGNTEAFF
few	TRBD1	TRBV6-1	TRBJ2-5	TGTGCCAGCAGCCAAGGGGGCAGGGGGCGCGGGGAGACCCAGTACTTC	CASSQGGRGRGETQYF
few	NA	TRBV4-1	TRBJ2-1	TGCGCCAGCAGCCAAACTGGGGCGGGAAACAATGAGCAGTTCTTC	CASSQTGAGNNEQFF
few	NA	TRBV12-3/TRBV12-4	TRBJ2-1	TGTGCCGGGGCGGGTTTTTACAATGAGCAGTTCTTC	CAGAGFYNEQFF
NA	TRBD2	TRBV10-3	TRBJ2-3	TGTGCCATCAGGCGACTAGCGAGTGACACAGATACGCAGTATTTT	CAIRRLASDTDTQYF
NA	NA	TRBV12-3/TRBV12-4	TRBJ1-4	TGTGCCAGCAGTTTCCCCCGGGTTGGGGAAAAACTGTTTTTT	CASSFPRVGEKLFF
NA	NA	TRBV11-1	TRBJ2-5	TGTGCCAGCAGCTTACAAGAGACACTTCAAGAGACCCAGTACTTC	CASSLQETLQETQYF
few	NA	TRBV5-1	TRBJ2-5	TGCGCCAGCAGCTTGGAAGGGACTCGTCAAGAGACCCAGTACTTC	CASSLEGTRQETQYF